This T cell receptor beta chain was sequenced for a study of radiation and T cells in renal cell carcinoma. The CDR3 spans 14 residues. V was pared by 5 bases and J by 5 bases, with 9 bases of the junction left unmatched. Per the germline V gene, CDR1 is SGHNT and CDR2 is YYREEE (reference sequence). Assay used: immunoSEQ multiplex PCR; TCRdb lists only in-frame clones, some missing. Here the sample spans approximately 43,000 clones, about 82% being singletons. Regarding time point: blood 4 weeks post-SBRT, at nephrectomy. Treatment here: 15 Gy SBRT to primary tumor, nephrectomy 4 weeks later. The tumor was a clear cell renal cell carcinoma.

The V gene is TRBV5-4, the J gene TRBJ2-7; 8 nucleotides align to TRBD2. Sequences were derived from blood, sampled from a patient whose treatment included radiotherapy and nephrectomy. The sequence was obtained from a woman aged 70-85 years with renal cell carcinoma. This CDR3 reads CASRPGLGTNEQYF. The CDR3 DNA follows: TGTGCCAGCAGGCCGGGACTAGGGACCAACGAGCAGTACTTC. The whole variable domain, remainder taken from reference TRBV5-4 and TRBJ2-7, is ETGVTQSPTHLIKTRGQQVTLRCSSQSGHNTVSWYQQALGQGPQFIFQYYREEENGRGNFPPRFSGLQFPNYSSELNVNALELDDSALYLCASRPGLGTNEQYFGPGTRLTVT.